This entry features one T cell receptor beta chain sequence. These data belong to a study of blood T cell repertoires in COVID-19. Background on the study: The samples span acute and convalescent COVID-19 from the United States, Italy and Spain.

Authors' methods: From reference gene primer amplification, estimates of nucleated cell counts were derived. Produced via immunoSEQ multiplex PCR; TCRdb's table is partial and in-frame only. The DNA was the basis for D and trimming; V, J and clone size are from that table. The sample lists some 270,000 clones; roughly 86% were seen once. Germline V CDR1 and CDR2: MNHNS, SASEGT. Trimming removed 1 base from V and 3 bases from J, with 12 bases in between. CDR3 length: 15 amino acids. Input material: peripheral blood. The gene calls are TRBV6-1 and TRBJ1-1; D remains unclear. This TCR was recovered from a man aged 35 to 55 with active or convalescent COVID-19. The CDR3 region is CASSEEGGMDTEAFF. The CDR3, as DNA: TGTGCCAGCAGTGAAGAGGGAGGGATGGACACTGAAGCTTTCTTT.